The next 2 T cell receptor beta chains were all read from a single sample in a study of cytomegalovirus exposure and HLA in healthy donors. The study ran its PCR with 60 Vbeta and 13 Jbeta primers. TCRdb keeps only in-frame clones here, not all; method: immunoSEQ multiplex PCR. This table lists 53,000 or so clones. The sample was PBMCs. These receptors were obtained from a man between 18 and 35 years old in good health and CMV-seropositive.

As DNA, the CDR3 is TGTGCCAGCAGCTTGTACGGGGGGACAGGGAACTCCTATTCACCCCTCCACTTT. Its protein is CASSLYGGTGNSYSPLHF. This sequence joins TRBV5-6 and TRBJ1-6; 9 bases are shared with TRBD1. The CDR3 is 18 amino acids. The germline V gene encodes CDR1 SGHDT and CDR2 YYEEEE. Trimming cost V 1 base and J 8 bases; bases outside gene matches: 13.

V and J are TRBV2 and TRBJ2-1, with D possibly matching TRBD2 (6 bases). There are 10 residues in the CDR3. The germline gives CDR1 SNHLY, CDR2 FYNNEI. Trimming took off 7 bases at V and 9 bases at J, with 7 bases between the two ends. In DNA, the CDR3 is TGTGCCAGCAACGGGGGTGAGCAGTTCTTC. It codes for CASNGGEQFF.